Sequencing of this T cell receptor beta chain was carried out in a study of molecular identifiers for immune sequencing clone quantification. Each CDR3 protein gets one entry after TCRdb re-called the PCR reads with MiXCR. The sample yields about 330,000 distinct CDR3 sequences, under 25% seen once. CDR3 length equals 16 residues. V lost 0 bases to trimming and J lost 3 bases, with 12 bases between them. Germline V gene lookup returns CDR1 LGHNA and CDR2 YSLEER. This clonotype was observed many times. The V and J genes are TRBV4-3 and TRBJ1-5, with D possibly TRBD1 on 6 matching bases. Input material: naive CD8+ T cells from blood, with Jurkat cell RNA spiked in. Stated subset: FACS-sorted CD8+CD4-CCR7+CD45RA+ naive T cells. The origin of this receptor is a human donor in good health. Some libraries in this study had Jurkat cell RNA spiked in. CDR3 amino acids: CASSQDLGGSNQPQHF. The DNA of the CDR3 is TGCGCCAGCAGCCAAGATCTGGGGGGCTCCAATCAGCCCCAGCATTTT.